The text below deals with one TCR beta chain. The antigen is not known. CD4+CD45RO+CD25- cells were isolated as memory CD4+ T cells. Germline V gene lookup returns CDR1 SGHTA and CDR2 FQGNSA. The CDR3 spans 14 residues. J lost 10 bases, V lost 4 bases, and 6 bases had no gene match. After constant-region reverse-primer amplification, full-length variable regions underwent semi-nested PCR with Nested Universal Primer A. Using its own MiXCR run on the 5' RACE reads, TCRdb lists one record per CDR3 protein. The data contain 45,000 to 70,000 distinct CDR3 sequences, 28% of them seen just once; the ten biggest clones take up 3% to 4%. Study observations and caveats: Larger-cohort validation covered only one TCR beta V-J rearrangement.

Input material: tumor-infiltrating memory CD4+ T cells sorted from the breast tumor. Subset defined: memory CD4+ T cells, CD4+CD45RO+CD25-. The chain recombines TRBV7-2 with TRBJ1-6; 8 nucleotides match TRBD1. The clonotype was recovered from a female donor with breast cancer. CDR3 in amino acids: CASSSDRVGSPLHF. Written as DNA, the CDR3 is TGTGCCAGCAGCTCGGACAGGGTTGGATCACCCCTCCACTTT.